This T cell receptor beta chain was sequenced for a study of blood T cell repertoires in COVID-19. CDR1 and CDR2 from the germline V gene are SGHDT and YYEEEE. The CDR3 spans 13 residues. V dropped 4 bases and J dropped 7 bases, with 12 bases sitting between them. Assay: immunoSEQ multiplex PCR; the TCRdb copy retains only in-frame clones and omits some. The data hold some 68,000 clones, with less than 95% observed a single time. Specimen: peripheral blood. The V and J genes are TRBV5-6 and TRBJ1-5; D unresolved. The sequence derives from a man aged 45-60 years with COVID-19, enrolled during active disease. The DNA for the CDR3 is TGTGCCAGCAGCCGCGGGAAGGGCCAGCCCCAGCATTTT. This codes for CASSRGKGQPQHF.